What follows are 16 T cell receptor beta chains derived from one specimen sequenced in a study of OX40 agonist ivuxolimab in advanced cancers. Only in-frame clones appear in the TCRdb table, and some are missing; sequencing was by immunoSEQ multiplex PCR. The sample holds tens of thousands of clones, roughly 88% seen once. The sample here was CD4+ or CD8+ T cells sorted from blood, taken in a trial of the OX40 agonist ivuxolimab. The receptor set was obtained from an adult with an advanced solid tumor such as melanoma, head and neck, liver or kidney cancer.

The CDR3 nucleotides read TGTGCCAGCAGCTTAGTCGGGGGGTCCAATGAGCAGTTCTTC. Translation gives CASSLVGGSNEQFF. The chain is built from TRBV7-2 and TRBJ2-1; 7 nucleotides agree with TRBD2. Germline V gene sequence: CDR1 SGHTA, CDR2 FQGNSA. V was clipped by 1 base and J by 6 bases; unmatched bases: 3. The CDR3 is made up of 14 amino acids.

The J gene is TRBJ2-7, the V gene TRBV27; tentatively, D is TRBD1 (5 bases). The CDR3 length is 15 residues. Germline V gene data show CDR1 as MNHEY and CDR2 as SMNVEV (reference sequence). V was shortened by 5 bases and J by 3 bases, with 17 bases between the two germline ends. CDR3 nucleotide sequence: TGTGCCAGCAGTCCCTTCCTCGACAGCCGCTACGAGCAGTACTTC. Encoded protein: CASSPFLDSRYEQYF.

V usage is TRBV5-5 and J usage is TRBJ2-1, with D perhaps matching TRBD2 (5 bases). The CDR3 runs 13 residues. CDR1 SGHKS and CDR2 YYEKEE come from the germline V gene (reference sequence). The V and J ends lost 7 bases and 6 bases respectively, with 14 bases between them. The CDR3 loop reads CASGERYPNEQFF. The CDR3 DNA reads as TGTGCCAGCGGGGAGCGGTACCCCAATGAGCAGTTCTTC.

The V call is TRBV5-1, the J call TRBJ2-3, with 10 nucleotides matching TRBD2. V gave up 2 bases and J gave up 6 bases; unmatched junction bases: 3. CDR1 and CDR2 from the germline V gene are SGHRS and YFSETQ. This CDR3 region has 14 residues. The CDR3 is CASSFSGRADTQYF. For the CDR3, the DNA is TGCGCCAGCAGCTTCAGCGGGAGGGCCGATACGCAGTATTTT.

This sequence joins TRBV29-1 and TRBJ1-2; D possibly corresponds to TRBD1 (6 bases). With 4 bases removed from V and 5 bases from J, the gap between germline ends came to 11 bases. Germline V gene lookup returns CDR1 SQVTM and CDR2 ANQGSEA. The CDR3 runs 12 residues. DNA of the CDR3: TGCAGCGTTGCGGCGGGGGCGTATGGCTACACCTTC. Its translation is CSVAAGAYGYTF.

V gene TRBV6-1 combines with J gene TRBJ2-5; weak D call: TRBD1 (6 bases). Germline V CDR1 and CDR2: MNHNS, SASEGT. The CDR3 is 15 amino acids. V was cut by 0 bases and J by 2 bases, with 10 bases left in between. CDR3 bases: TGTGCCAGCAGTGAAGCGCAGGGGAAGCAAGAGACCCAGTACTTC. As protein: CASSEAQGKQETQYF.

The rearrangement joins TRBV7-6 to TRBJ2-3, with D possibly being TRBD1 or TRBD2 (5 bases each). The CDR3 is 14 amino acids. Germline V gene data show CDR1 as SGHVS and CDR2 as FNYEAQ. Trimming pared 7 bases from V and 10 bases from J, leaving 21 bases between. The DNA for the CDR3 is TGTGCCAGCACCTTTGACAGCGGCAGGTCGGCGCAGTATTTT. Protein: CASTFDSGRSAQYF.

The chain carries TRBV4-2 and TRBJ1-3; D remains ambiguous. The V and J ends lost 4 bases and 4 bases respectively, with 8 bases between them. CDR3 length equals 13 residues. The germline gives CDR1 LGHNA, CDR2 YNFKEQ. CDR3 residues: CASSLSRGNTIYF. The CDR3 DNA reads TGTGCCAGCAGCCTCTCCCGGGGAAACACCATATATTTT.

In its sample, this clone was seen once. V is TRBV28 and J is TRBJ2-7; D unresolved. Trimming removed 5 bases from V and 11 bases from J, with 13 bases in between. The CDR3 consists of 11 residues. Germline CDR1 MDHEN, CDR2 SYDVKM. The DNA for the CDR3 is TGTGCCAGCAGTGTTATGGGTTCCGAGTACTTC. It is translated as CASSVMGSEYF.

This clone was observed once. The rearrangement joins TRBV5-8 to TRBJ2-7; D may be TRBD2 (6 bases). CDR3 size: 16 residues. Germline V CDR1 and CDR2: SGHTS, YDEGEE. Trimming took off 3 bases at V and 1 base at J, with 17 bases between the two ends. CDR3 nucleotides: TGTGCCAGCAGCTCGCGCCCCGCGACTAGATCCTACGAGCAGTACTTC. It codes for CASSSRPATRSYEQYF.

The V gene is TRBV25-1, the J gene TRBJ2-7, with 10 nucleotides matching TRBD1. Germline V CDR1 and CDR2: MGHDK, SYGVNS. The CDR3 is made up of 13 amino acids. With 10 bases clipped from V and 6 bases from J, the junction kept 9 bases outside the gene matches. The CDR3 spells CATRQGARREQYF. DNA for the CDR3: TGTGCCACCCGACAGGGGGCGCGACGCGAGCAGTACTTC.

This chain uses TRBV9 with TRBJ2-2; D gene uncertain. Germline lookup yields CDR1 SGDLS and CDR2 YYNGEE. CDR3 length: 16 residues. The V and J ends lost 0 bases and 0 bases respectively, with 9 bases between them. CDR3 sequence reads: CASSVGLGSNTGELFF. The CDR3 nucleotides read TGTGCCAGCAGCGTAGGGTTAGGGTCGAACACCGGGGAGCTGTTTTTT.

The V and J genes are TRBV5-4 and TRBJ2-1, with 12 bases that match TRBD2. Germline CDR1 SGHNT, CDR2 YYREEE (reference sequence). CDR3 length: 16 residues. J was trimmed by 2 bases and V by 0 bases; bases with no gene match: 0. The DNA of the CDR3 is TGTGCCAGCAGCTTGGGACTAGCGGGAGCCTACAATGAGCAGTTCTTC. Translated, it gives CASSLGLAGAYNEQFF.

The chain carries TRBV4-3 and TRBJ2-2, with 11 positions matching TRBD2. V gave up 4 bases and J gave up 2 bases; unmatched junction bases: 3. Per germline, CDR1 LGHNA and CDR2 YSLEER. CDR3 length: 16 residues. The CDR3 DNA sequence: TGCGCCAGCAGCCGTAGACTAGCGGGAAACACCGGGGAGCTGTTTTTT. It yields the protein CASSRRLAGNTGELFF.

The gene calls are TRBV19 and TRBJ1-2; D not certain. The CDR3 extends over 11 amino acids. Germline lookup yields CDR1 LNHDA and CDR2 SQIVND (reference sequence). Trimming shortened V by 7 bases and J by 8 bases, and 11 bases separated the two germline ends. The CDR3 DNA is TGTGCCAGTAAGGAGGGAGACGGCTACACCTTC. This translates into CASKEGDGYTF. Using reference TRBV19 and TRBJ1-2 for the parts outside the CDR3, the full variable domain is DGGITQSPKYLFRKEGQNVTLSCEQNLNHDAMYWYRQDPGQGLRLIYYSQIVNDFQKGDIAEGYSVSREKKESFPLTVTSAQKNPTAFYLCASKEGDGYTFGSGTRLTVV.

This chain joins TRBV7-3 and TRBJ2-3; TRBD1 aligns across 10 bases. CDR3 size: 14 residues. The germline V gene encodes CDR1 SGHTA and CDR2 FQGTGA. After removal of 4 bases from V and 5 bases from J, the junction contained 3 bases not matched to a gene. The CDR3 nucleotides are TGTGCCAGCAGCTCCCGGACAGGGGGAGATACGCAGTATTTT. This codes for CASSSRTGGDTQYF.